This T cell receptor (beta chain) is drawn from a study of shared clonotypes between healthy human individuals. Only one count was recorded for this clone. Profiling relied on immunoSEQ multiplex PCR, and the TCRdb table lists in-frame clones only, not all of them. The sample includes 2 million to 3 million clones, 93% of them seen just once. Trimming pared 2 bases from V and 2 bases from J, leaving 16 bases between. This CDR3 comprises 17 residues. Germline assignment: CDR1 LNHDA and CDR2 SQIVND (reference sequence). The chain carries TRBV19 and TRBJ2-1, with D tentatively TRBD2 (7 bases). The sequencing input was naive CD4+ T cells from PBMCs. Subset meaning: CD45RA+ positively selected. This receptor was taken from a man younger than 35 in good health. Some clones in this sample may be carry-over from other donors' samples. CDR3 in amino acids: CASSISPGGTAYNEQFF. CDR3 bases: TGTGCCAGTAGTATATCCCCGGGGGGCACAGCCTACAATGAGCAGTTCTTC.